The 18 T cell receptor beta chains reported below all come from one sample, sequenced in a study of PD-1 blockade in classical Hodgkin lymphoma. The data were produced by immunoSEQ multiplex PCR, yet TCRdb's version contains in-frame clones alone and is incomplete. The profile shows about 24,000 clones, almost 70% of them singletons. Patients all relapsed after autologous stem cell transplantation, and there was variation in brentuximab vedotin exposure. The starting material was peripheral blood mononuclear cells (PBMCs), obtained at baseline. These TCRs come from a human donor with classical Hodgkin lymphoma.

This sequence joins TRBV28 and TRBJ1-1, with no clear D. CDR1 MDHEN and CDR2 SYDVKM come from the germline V gene. Trimming stripped 2 bases from V and 8 bases from J, with 12 bases between. The CDR3 sequence is 13 residues long. CDR3 region: CASSLTGDPEAFF. As DNA, the CDR3 is TGTGCCAGCAGTTTAACTGGGGATCCAGAAGCTTTCTTT.

V usage is TRBV11-3 and J usage is TRBJ2-3, with no clear D. CDR3 length equals 13 residues. Trimming removed 0 bases from V and 5 bases from J, with 6 bases in between. The germline CDR1 and CDR2 sequences are SGHNT and YENEEA. The chain's CDR3 is CASSLDPGDTQYF. CDR3 DNA sequence: TGTGCCAGCAGCTTAGATCCTGGAGATACGCAGTATTTT.

The V gene is TRBV7-2, the J gene TRBJ2-1; D is undetermined. The CDR3 contains 15 residues. The V and J ends lost 1 base and 4 bases respectively, with 11 bases between them. The V gene's germline CDR1 is SGHTA and CDR2 FQGNSA. CDR3 nucleotide sequence: TGTGCCAGCAGCTTAGGACTTATGGAGTACAATGAGCAGTTCTTC. It codes for CASSLGLMEYNEQFF. The variable domain in full, with the rest retrieved from reference TRBV7-2 and TRBJ2-1, is GAGVSQSPSNKVTEKGKDVELRCDPISGHTALYWYRQSLGQGLEFLIYFQGNSAPDKSGLPSDRFSAERTGGSVSTLTIQRTQQEDSAVYLCASSLGLMEYNEQFFGPGTRLTVL.

CDR3 bases: TGTGCCAGCAGTGAAGGGACAGGGTTAAAGGAGGACACCATATATTTT. This sequence encodes CASSEGTGLKEDTIYF. This chain joins TRBV6-1 and TRBJ1-3; 8 bases are a match to TRBD1. V lost 1 base to trimming and J lost 8 bases; unmatched junction nucleotides: 10. Germline CDR1 is MNHNS and CDR2 is SASEGT. This CDR3 has 16 residues.

In its sample, this clone was seen a few times. This chain's CDR3 is CASSSALRVNYGYTF. For the CDR3, the DNA is TGTGCCAGCAGCTCTGCGCTCAGGGTTAACTATGGCTACACCTTC. The chain recombines TRBV5-6 with TRBJ1-2, with a tentative D call TRBD1 (5 bases). Germline V gives CDR1 SGHDT, CDR2 YYEEEE. The CDR3 extends over 15 amino acids. V was cut by 3 bases and J by 1 base, with 13 bases left in between.

This rearrangement joins TRBV5-1 to TRBJ1-1, with D uncertain. Deletions cut 5 bases from V and 6 bases from J, with 8 bases between. The CDR3 extends over 11 amino acids. The germline gives CDR1 SGHRS, CDR2 YFSETQ. The CDR3 region has the DNA TGCGCCAGCAGGAGGGAAGCTGAAGCTTTCTTT. Translated: CASRREAEAFF.

The V and J genes are TRBV4-1 and TRBJ1-4; D is possibly TRBD1 (5 bases). Germline V gives CDR1 MGHRA, CDR2 YSYEKL. V was clipped by 5 bases and J by 3 bases, with 13 bases between them. CDR3 size: 15 residues. DNA for the CDR3: TGCGCCAGCAGCGAGGGACGGTCCTCTAATGAAAAACTGTTTTTT. Translated, it gives CASSEGRSSNEKLFF.

The J gene is TRBJ2-7, the V gene TRBV10-3; 12 nucleotides match TRBD1. The length of the CDR3 is 16 residues. V shed 8 bases, J shed 2 bases, and the junction held 10 bases outside the gene matches. CDR1 ENHRY and CDR2 SYGVKD come from the germline V gene. In DNA, the CDR3 is TGTGCCATCGGCCAGGGACAGGGGGCTGAGGCCTACGAGCAGTACTTC. It is translated as CAIGQGQGAEAYEQYF.

The chain is built from TRBV6-5 and TRBJ1-2, with unresolved D. CDR3 size: 16 residues. The germline V and J ends were trimmed by 4 bases and 5 bases, with 20 bases remaining between them. Germline CDR1 is MNHEY and CDR2 is SVGAGI. The CDR3 DNA follows: TGTGCCAGCAGTTTGCTTGGATTAAACCAGTGGTATGGCTACACCTTC. It is translated as CASSLLGLNQWYGYTF.

V is TRBV15 and J is TRBJ2-5, with a weak D call TRBD2 (5 bases). Germline CDR1 and CDR2: LNHNV and YYDKDF (reference sequence). Trimming took 3 bases from V and 5 from J, leaving 16 bases between them. The CDR3 is 15 amino acids. For the CDR3, the DNA is TGTGCCACCAGCAGGAGTACCGCCGGACTCGAGACCCAGTACTTC. Its protein is CATSRSTAGLETQYF.

The J gene is TRBJ2-3, the V gene TRBV2, with unresolved D. This CDR3 is built from 15 residues. V was pared by 6 bases and J by 1 base, with 14 bases between. Per the germline V gene, CDR1 is SNHLY and CDR2 is FYNNEI. DNA of the CDR3: TGTGCCAGCAGACGACTGGGAAGTGGCACAGATACGCAGTATTTT. Translated: CASRRLGSGTDTQYF.

The rearrangement links TRBV5-6 to TRBJ2-5, with a tentative D call TRBD2 (6 bases). Germline assignment: CDR1 SGHDT and CDR2 YYEEEE. The CDR3 contains 14 residues. V lost 4 bases, J lost 5 bases, and 15 bases lay in between. CDR3 sequence (DNA): TGTGCCAGCAGCCTAGGGGACTTTATGGAGACCCAGTACTTC. This sequence encodes CASSLGDFMETQYF.

In DNA form, the CDR3 reads TGTGCCAGCAGCTTTACTAGCGGGGACAATGAGCAGTTCTTC. Translated: CASSFTSGDNEQFF. This chain joins TRBV7-9 and TRBJ2-1, with TRBD2 matching over 10 bases. V trimming: 3 bases; J trimming: 5 bases; junction bases outside the gene matches: 1. Germline CDR1 and CDR2: SEHNR and FQNEAQ (reference sequence). The CDR3 is made up of 14 amino acids. Combining the CDR3 with reference TRBV7-9 and TRBJ2-1 gives the whole variable domain DTGVSQNPRHKITKRGQNVTFRCDPISEHNRLYWYRQTLGQGPEFLTYFQNEAQLEKSRLLSDRFSAERPKGSFSTLEIQRTEQGDSAMYLCASSFTSGDNEQFFGPGTRLTVL.

V and J are TRBV18 and TRBJ2-7, with 10 bases aligning to TRBD1. Germline values: CDR1 KGHSH, CDR2 LQKENI. J was trimmed by 2 bases and V by 1 base; bases with no gene match: 2. This CDR3 is built from 15 residues. CDR3 region: CASSPRTGGTYEQYF. CDR3 nucleotide sequence: TGTGCCAGCTCACCACGGACAGGGGGTACCTACGAGCAGTACTTC.

DNA of the CDR3: TGTGCCAGCAGCTTGGAGGGATGGGGCAATCAGCCCCAGCATTTT. It is translated as CASSLEGWGNQPQHF. V gene TRBV5-8 combines with J gene TRBJ1-5; D is undetermined. Germline lookup yields CDR1 SGHTS and CDR2 YDEGEE. Deletions cut 0 bases from V and 2 bases from J, with 9 bases between. This CDR3 comprises 15 residues.

V and J are TRBV19 and TRBJ1-1; the D is unclear. This CDR3 spans 13 amino acids. V lost 6 bases and J 5 bases, leaving 13 bases between the germline ends. The germline V gene encodes CDR1 LNHDA and CDR2 SQIVND (reference sequence). The CDR3 DNA reads as TGTGCCAGTAGCCAGGTGTCGGGTACTGAAGCTTTCTTT. Translated: CASSQVSGTEAFF.

V and J are TRBV30 and TRBJ1-4; D not resolved. With 0 bases removed from V and 2 bases from J, the gap between germline ends came to 13 bases. The length of the CDR3 is 16 residues. Germline assignment: CDR1 GTSNPN and CDR2 SVGIG (reference sequence). The CDR3 DNA reads as TGTGCCTGGAGTGTACGATGGGGTGAGACTAATGAAAAACTGTTTTTT. Translated, it gives CAWSVRWGETNEKLFF.

This clone came up a few times. The rearrangement uses TRBV30 and TRBJ2-1; possible D gene TRBD1, 6 bases. V was shortened by 1 base and J by 0 bases, with 13 bases between the two germline ends. Germline V CDR1 and CDR2: GTSNPN, SVGIG (reference sequence). The CDR3 is 16 amino acids. The CDR3 coding sequence is TGTGCCTGGAGTGCCACAGGGTTAGGCTCCTACAATGAGCAGTTCTTC. Its translation is CAWSATGLGSYNEQFF.